This T cell receptor (beta chain) emerged from a study of T cell clonality in common variable immunodeficiency. This clone was found a few times. Its target is not known. Sequencing ends 3 residues short of the CDR3 end; the germline J gene provides the rest. Some clones are missing from TCRdb's copy, which holds only in-frame ones; the method was immunoSEQ multiplex PCR. This repertoire holds roughly 20,000 clones, and none appear only once. Germline V gene sequence: CDR1 GTSNPN, CDR2 SVGIG (reference sequence). Trimming pared 2 bases from V and 5 bases from J, leaving 9 bases between. The CDR3 length is 12 residues. Findings of the study overall: CVID subjects showed higher TCRbeta clonality than healthy controls. In common variable immunodeficiency, TCR beta chains reportedly carried fewer deletions and N-nucleotide insertions.

This TCR was recovered from a human donor with common variable immunodeficiency. The sample taken for sequencing was peripheral blood mononuclear cells. V is TRBV30 and J is TRBJ2-5, with D unresolved. Here the CDR3 reads CAWSPSRETQYF. The part of the CDR3 DNA that was read is TGTGCCTGGAGTCCCTCGAGGGAGACC.